A selection of T cell receptor beta chains follows, all from one sample in a study of PD-L1 blockade in urothelial cancer. Sequencing was performed with immunoSEQ multiplex PCR; in TCRdb, only in-frame clones are kept and a portion is missing. This table holds about 130,000 clones, approximately 84% found once. The source material was PBMCs, sampled around atezolizumab (anti-PD-L1) treatment. The origin of the receptors is a man aged 45-65 years with urothelial cancer. Both conserved end residues are part of each CDR3. Each record gives: V gene, clone size, D gene, J gene, CDR3 DNA, CDR3 protein. A D gene is named only where the DNA matches it firmly. The size of a clone is reported for some rows only, either as once, few or many, or as a class for expanded clones.

V: TRBV28
size: .
D: TRBD1
J: TRBJ2-7
DNA: TGTGCCAGCAGTCCGTACAGGGGCCTAAAGAGGGAGCAGTACTTC
CDR3: CASSPYRGLKREQYF

V: TRBV7-2
size: few
D: TRBD2
J: TRBJ2-5
DNA: TGTGCCAGCAGCTTAGGGTGGGGACTAGTGCGGGCTGCGGAGACCCAGTACTTC
CDR3: CASSLGWGLVRAAETQYF

V: TRBV5-8
size: .
D: .
J: TRBJ1-5
DNA: TGTGCCAGCAGCTCCCTTAAACAGGGCTCCCGCAATCAGCCCCAGCATTTT
CDR3: CASSSLKQGSRNQPQHF

V: TRBV6-6
size: .
D: TRBD1
J: TRBJ1-2
DNA: TGTGCCAGCAGCTCCGGACCGGGACAGGGGTCCTATGGCTACACCTTC
CDR3: CASSSGPGQGSYGYTF

V: TRBV20-1
size: .
D: .
J: TRBJ1-2
DNA: TGCAGTGCCCCGCACTCTTCTGGCTACACCTTC
CDR3: CSAPHSSGYTF

V: TRBV19
size: few
D: .
J: TRBJ2-2
DNA: TGTGCCAGTACCAGAGCAGGGGCCGGGGAGCTGTTTTTT
CDR3: CASTRAGAGELFF

V: TRBV15
size: .
D: TRBD2
J: TRBJ2-1
DNA: TGTGCCACCAGCAGTCTAGCGGGAGCTGGAGAGCAGTTCTTC
CDR3: CATSSLAGAGEQFF

V: TRBV7-9
size: .
D: .
J: TRBJ1-5
DNA: TGTGCCAGCAGCTTAGCAGGGGAAGCTCAGCCCCAGCATTTT
CDR3: CASSLAGEAQPQHF

V: TRBV21-1
size: .
D: .
J: TRBJ1-2
DNA: TGTGCCAGCAGCAAAGCCTTTGTGGGGGGATGCGGCTACACCTTC
CDR3: CASSKAFVGGCGYTF

V: TRBV28
size: .
D: .
J: TRBJ1-1
DNA: TGTGCCAGCAGTTCCCAGGGTTTAACTGAAGCTTTCTTT
CDR3: CASSSQGLTEAFF

V: TRBV6-4
size: once
D: .
J: TRBJ1-6
DNA: TGTGCCAGCAGTGTGGCAGGAGGTTCACCCCTCCACTTT
CDR3: CASSVAGGSPLHF

V: TRBV19
size: .
D: TRBD1
J: TRBJ1-1
DNA: TGTGCCAGTAGGGACAGGCGCCCCGACACTGAAGCTTTCTTT
CDR3: CASRDRRPDTEAFF

V: TRBV11-2
size: once
D: .
J: TRBJ1-2
DNA: TGTGCCAGCAGCTTCGACATAGAAGGCTACACCTTC
CDR3: CASSFDIEGYTF

V: TRBV28
size: .
D: TRBD2
J: TRBJ2-7
DNA: TGTGCCAGCAGCCCAGCCGGCCCTAGCGGGAGGGCGGGGATCCAGTACTTC
CDR3: CASSPAGPSGRAGIQYF

V: TRBV5-4
size: .
D: TRBD1
J: TRBJ2-7
DNA: TGTGCCAGCAGCTTCCGGGACAGGGGGCTCGACGAGCAGTACTTC
CDR3: CASSFRDRGLDEQYF

V: TRBV2
size: .
D: TRBD2
J: TRBJ2-2
DNA: TGTGCCAGCAGTGACGGTAGGGCGGGAGTGGCCGGGGAGCTGTTTTTT
CDR3: CASSDGRAGVAGELFF

V: TRBV28
size: .
D: TRBD2
J: TRBJ2-3
DNA: TGTGCCAGCAGTCCCTCCGCGGGAGCGGACACAGATACGCAGTATTTT
CDR3: CASSPSAGADTDTQYF

V: TRBV6-5
size: .
D: .
J: TRBJ2-1
DNA: TGTGCCAGCAGTTACTCGAGACTAAACAATGAGCAGTTCTTC
CDR3: CASSYSRLNNEQFF

V: TRBV28
size: .
D: TRBD1
J: TRBJ1-5
DNA: TGTGCCAGCACAACAGACAGGGTAGACAATCAGCCCCAGCATTTT
CDR3: CASTTDRVDNQPQHF

V: TRBV2
size: .
D: .
J: TRBJ1-6
DNA: TGTGCCAGCTCCATGCGGGGAGATAATTCACCCCTCCACTTT
CDR3: CASSMRGDNSPLHF

V: TRBV15
size: .
D: .
J: TRBJ2-7
DNA: TGTGCCACCAGCAGAGAACCCGACAGCTCCTACGAGCAGTACTTC
CDR3: CATSREPDSSYEQYF

V: TRBV28
size: .
D: .
J: TRBJ1-4
DNA: TGTGCCAGCAGACCCAGGACTCGAGCGCTGTTTTTT
CDR3: CASRPRTRALFF

V: TRBV7-8
size: .
D: .
J: TRBJ1-4
DNA: TGTGCCAGCAGCGACTTCCCAGGGGAAAAACTGTTTTTT
CDR3: CASSDFPGEKLFF

V: TRBV6-4
size: few
D: .
J: TRBJ2-1
DNA: TGTGCCAGCAGTGAAAGACCTAGAAAAAATGAGCAGTTCTTC
CDR3: CASSERPRKNEQFF

V: TRBV9
size: once
D: TRBD2
J: TRBJ2-2
DNA: TGTGCCAGCAGCGTTCCAGCGGGAGGCACCGGGGAGCTGTTTTTT
CDR3: CASSVPAGGTGELFF

V: TRBV19
size: .
D: .
J: TRBJ2-3
DNA: TGTGCCTCCGCGACTGGCCCTAGCACAGATACGCAGTATTTT
CDR3: CASATGPSTDTQYF

V: TRBV30
size: .
D: .
J: TRBJ2-4
DNA: TGTGCCGCCCGCCCGGGAGTTCTAGCCAAAAACATTCAGTACTTC
CDR3: CAARPGVLAKNIQYF

V: TRBV28
size: .
D: .
J: TRBJ2-7
DNA: TGTGCCAGCAGTAATCAGTACGAGCAGTACTTC
CDR3: CASSNQYEQYF

V: TRBV5-4
size: .
D: TRBD2
J: TRBJ2-7
DNA: TGTGCCAGCAGCCGACTAGCGGGAGAGCCCGAGCAGTACTTC
CDR3: CASSRLAGEPEQYF

V: TRBV4-1
size: .
D: .
J: TRBJ2-2
DNA: TGCGCCAGCAGCCGAGAAGGTGGTAGCGGGAACACCGGGGAGCTGTTTTTT
CDR3: CASSREGGSGNTGELFF

V: TRBV10-2
size: few
D: TRBD1
J: TRBJ2-7
DNA: TGCGCCAGCAGGTTGACAGGGAACGAGCAGTACTTC
CDR3: CASRLTGNEQYF

V: TRBV5-1
size: .
D: .
J: TRBJ1-2
DNA: TGCGCCAGCAGCTTCGGAGCGGGGGGTAACTATGGCTACACCTTC
CDR3: CASSFGAGGNYGYTF

V: TRBV9
size: .
D: TRBD1
J: TRBJ2-2
DNA: TGTGCCAGCAGCGGGGGACAGAGCACGAACACCGGGGAGCTGTTTTTT
CDR3: CASSGGQSTNTGELFF

V: TRBV7-9
size: .
D: TRBD2
J: TRBJ2-3
DNA: TGTGCCAGCAGCTCCGGGACTAGCGTCGTAACGCAGTATTTT
CDR3: CASSSGTSVVTQYF

V: TRBV28
size: .
D: .
J: TRBJ1-5
DNA: TGTGCCAGCAGACAGGCCAATCTCCCATATCAGCCCCAGCATTTT
CDR3: CASRQANLPYQPQHF

V: TRBV15
size: once
D: .
J: TRBJ2-3
DNA: TGTGCCACCAGCAGAGGGGGCGACAGTCCTACGCAGTATTTT
CDR3: CATSRGGDSPTQYF

V: TRBV5-1
size: .
D: TRBD2
J: TRBJ2-1
DNA: TGCGCCAGCAGCCTGCGGGAGGGCCTCAACAATGAGCAGTTCTTC
CDR3: CASSLREGLNNEQFF